The TCR beta chain described here comes from a study of blood T cells in healthy people across ages. The authors ran a second PCR of roughly 6 to 12 cycles using a sample-barcoded 5' primer and a J-beta primer mix. TCRdb processed the 5' RACE reads anew with MiXCR; each CDR3 protein has one entry. Among 780,000 or so distinct CDR3 sequences, around 25% were seen once, and the ten largest hold 3% to 4.5%. There are 12 residues in the CDR3. From germline, CDR1 is DFQATT and CDR2 SNEGSKA (reference sequence). The V gene lost 3 bases and the J gene lost 10 bases, with 13 bases spanning the gap. This same sample was also taken into another study, of T cells of mothers and their children.

The sequencing sample was made of blood. This TCR was recovered from a boy younger than 18 in good health. The V and J genes are TRBV20-1 and TRBJ2-1; D may be TRBD1 (6 bases). CDR3 in amino acids: CSASLTGREQFF. CDR3 bases: TGCAGTGCTAGTCTTACAGGGAGAGAGCAGTTCTTC.